What follows is one TCR beta chain and its context. The CDR3 is made up of 12 amino acids. V dropped 0 bases and J dropped 7 bases, with 7 bases sitting between them. CDR1 SGHTA and CDR2 FQGNSA come from the germline V gene. This entry is derived from a study of blood T cell repertoires in COVID-19. Background on the study: COVID-19 samples collected from the United States, Italy and Spain covered acute and convalescent phases.

Method: immunoSEQ multiplex PCR; TCRdb's copy keeps in-frame clones and lacks some. Among 120,000 or so clones, about 70% were seen once, and the ten largest hold 2.2%. The receptor was isolated from a woman in her seventies with acute or convalescent COVID-19. The chain recombines TRBV7-2 with TRBJ2-7; D gene ambiguous. The material sequenced was peripheral blood. The CDR3 protein is CASSLASQEQYF. CDR3 nucleotides: TGTGCCAGCAGCTTAGCTTCCCAAGAGCAGTACTTC.